This T cell receptor beta chain stems from a study of blood T cell repertoires in COVID-19. Study information: Collection of acute and convalescent COVID-19 samples took place in the United States, Italy and Spain. T cells, B-cell-depleted T cells, or PBMCs provided the cDNA or gDNA that served as material.

The CDR3 extends over 17 amino acids. Looked up from germline, CDR1 is MGHRA and CDR2 is YSYEKL. V shed 6 bases and J shed 3 bases, with 21 bases lying between them. Residents of under 25 US areas, aged about 18 to 95 years, made up the participants. Data came from immunoSEQ multiplex PCR; TCRdb stores just in-frame clones and leaves some out. The data contain some 290,000 clones, more than 90% of them seen just once; the ten biggest clones take up around 3.9%. The chain links TRBV4-1 to TRBJ1-5; TRBD1 is a possible D gene (6 bases). What was sequenced was PBMCs or T cells enriched from blood (not recorded which). The sequence was obtained from a woman in her 30s who had been exposed to COVID-19. CDR3: CASSIRNRDPANQPQHF. The CDR3 nucleotides are TGCGCCAGCAGTATCCGGAACAGGGATCCTGCCAATCAGCCCCAGCATTTT.